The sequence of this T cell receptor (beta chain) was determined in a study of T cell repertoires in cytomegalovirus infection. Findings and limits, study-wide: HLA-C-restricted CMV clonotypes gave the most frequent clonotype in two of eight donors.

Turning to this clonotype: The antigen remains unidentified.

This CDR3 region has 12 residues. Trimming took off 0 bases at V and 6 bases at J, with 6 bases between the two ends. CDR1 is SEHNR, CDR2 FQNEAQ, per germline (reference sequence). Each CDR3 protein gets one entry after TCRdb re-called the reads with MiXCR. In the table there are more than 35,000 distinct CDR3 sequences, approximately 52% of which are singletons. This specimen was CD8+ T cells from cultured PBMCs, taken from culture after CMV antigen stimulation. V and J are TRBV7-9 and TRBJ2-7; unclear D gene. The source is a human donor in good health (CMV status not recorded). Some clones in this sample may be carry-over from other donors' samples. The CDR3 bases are TGTGCCAGCAGCTTAGCCGGCGGCGAGCAGTACTTC. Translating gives CASSLAGGEQYF.